The following is a T cell receptor beta chain sequence with its context. Antigen unknown. The junction shows a germline mismatch at one end, possibly a read error. This sample stems from a study of breast tumors, draining lymph nodes, adjacent tissues. Notes on the study in general: Compared with lymph nodes, tumors were less diverse; compared with nontumor tissue, more.

One entry per CDR3 protein, called by TCRdb with MiXCR from the multiplex PCR reads. The data show 150,000 to 200,000 distinct CDR3 sequences, with about 30% seen just once and roughly 4.5% held by the top ten. The V gene's germline CDR1 is SGHTA and CDR2 FQGNSA. The CDR3 has 13 residues. Axillary draining lymph nodes of breast cancer patients supplied the node samples. Sequencing was performed on axillary lymph node tissue. V and J are TRBV7-2 and TRBJ2-7; D possibly uses TRBD1 or TRBD2 (5 bases each). This TCR was recovered from a female donor with breast cancer. Some clones in this sample may be carry-over from other donors' samples. CDR3 loop: CASSLSRGYVQCF. The CDR3 DNA follows: TGTGCCAGCAGCTTATCTCGGGGCTACGTGCAGTGCTTC.